The entry below describes one T cell receptor beta chain. This clone has just one count. The target of this receptor is not known. Base qualities are missing; no much larger clone stands one base away. This sample stems from a study of blood T cell repertoires in COVID-19 (dated by TCRdb to the early 2020s). Notes on the research overall: Collaborator samples came from the United States, Italy and Spain and covered acute and convalescent phases of COVID-19. HLA class I and class II types, where available, came from metadata supplied by the sample provider rather than from assay-based typing. The material from the prospective study consisted of cDNA or gDNA derived from T cells, B-cell-depleted T cells, or PBMCs. Samples came from the ongoing ImmuneRACE study (first 160 participants) plus 1,254 subjects from 6 global collaborators. Nearly every sample came with metadata listing a de-identified subject ID, COVID-19 status, age in years and sex. Subjects who had been exposed to COVID-19, were actively infected with it, or had recovered from it provided the deeply sampled blood TCRbeta repertoires that made up the dataset. The repertoires were released in a freely available public database meant as a resource for research on the immune response to SARS-CoV-2. Overall results and qualifications from the work: How much clinical and demographic metadata was included differed by source and by participant, and the metadata was provided uncurated.

CDR1 and CDR2 are drawn from the germline V gene: LGHNT, FRNRAP. Spanning cysteine to phenylalanine, the CDR3 consists of 12 amino acids. CDR3 DNA is the only sequence kept; it has 36 bases, read in frame from the first base. The junction carries 12 bases between V and J, which are trimmed by 3 bases and 10 bases respectively. TCRbeta CDR3 regions were amplified from genomic DNA by means of the immunoSEQ Assay, a bias-controlled multiplex PCR. In the authors' own workflow: Within the assay, amplification of reference gene primers was used to estimate how many nucleated cells each sample contained. Sequence reads were collapsed and filtered to measure the absolute abundance of every unique TCRbeta CDR3 rearrangement. For each sample, productive Simpson clonality was calculated as the square root of Simpson's diversity index over productive rearrangements. The clones in this table, taken by TCRdb from immuneACCESS, are in-frame only. Not every clone is retained; where verified, under half of the shortfall comes from an unresolved V gene, and the cause of the rest is unknown. V and J calls and clone size are given by that table; D and trimming were obtained from the DNA. The sample yields about 270,000 clones; around 81% were counted once. Of the sample, under 3% is held by the ten largest clones.

Whole blood was collected in K2EDTA tubes by collaborating institutions according to the institutions' own protocols. For TCRbeta analysis, collaborators shipped samples in one of three forms: frozen whole blood, isolated PBMCs, or DNA extracted from either of those sample types. The origin of this receptor is a woman aged 60-75 years with active or convalescent COVID-19. Recombination connected TRBV12-5 to TRBJ1-1; there is no confident call for the D gene. The sequencing sample was made of peripheral blood. The CDR3 here reads CASGFLGSGAFF. The DNA sequence reads TGTGCTAGTGGTTTTTTGGGGAGTGGAGCTTTCTTT.